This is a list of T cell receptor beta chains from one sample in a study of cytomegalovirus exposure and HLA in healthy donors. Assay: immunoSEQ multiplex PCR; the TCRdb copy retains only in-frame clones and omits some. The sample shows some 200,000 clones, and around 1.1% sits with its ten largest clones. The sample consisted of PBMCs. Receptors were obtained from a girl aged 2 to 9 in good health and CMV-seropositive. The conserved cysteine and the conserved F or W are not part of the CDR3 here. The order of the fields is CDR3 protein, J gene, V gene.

ASSIAPAGTYGYT | TRBJ1-2 | TRBV19
ASSPGSGEQF | TRBJ2-1 | TRBV18
SVEKAASGAYEQY | - | TRBV29-1
ASSPYEGVTSSYEQY | TRBJ2-7 | TRBV18
ASSLEGQIYEQY | TRBJ2-7 | TRBV5-1
ASSLQGEAGELF | TRBJ2-2 | TRBV5-1
ASSSGTVPYEQY | TRBJ2-7 | TRBV7-9
ASSFVALSTLKETQY | TRBJ2-5 | TRBV7-9
ASRWSLNTEAF | TRBJ1-1 | TRBV27
ASSQGTAYNEQF | TRBJ2-1 | TRBV14
ASSSRDEQF | TRBJ2-1 | TRBV28
ASSQGTGPSYEQY | - | TRBV14
ASSQDIPAWGYT | TRBJ1-2 | TRBV6-4
ASSLMSGGGNTIY | TRBJ1-3 | TRBV5-5
ASSVFRGTGELF | TRBJ2-2 | TRBV6-1
ASSIRDNYGYT | TRBJ1-2 | TRBV19
ASSLAGQGVNEQY | TRBJ2-7 | TRBV5-1
ASSYASFGRGTEAF | TRBJ1-1 | TRBV6-5
AIRRLPGLAGAVDTQY | TRBJ2-3 | TRBV10-3
ASSVTGLYQPQH | TRBJ1-5 | TRBV28
ASSPLGGSGYT | TRBJ1-2 | TRBV19
ASAPRDNEKLF | TRBJ1-4 | TRBV5-1
ASSDLAVGKSEQF | TRBJ2-1 | TRBV6-1
ASSASNGVSYEQY | TRBJ2-7 | TRBV10-1
ASSQDAGEGGYFGANVLT | TRBJ2-6 | TRBV4-1
ASSFLGQGLSYEQY | - | TRBV27
ASSPPFLTYEQY | TRBJ2-7 | TRBV18
ASSDPSSGPYEQY | TRBJ2-7 | TRBV6-1
AWNSDLTTTNEKLF | TRBJ1-4 | TRBV30
ASSFNTRLHGETQY | TRBJ2-5 | TRBV5-4
ATSRSPGQTNQPQH | TRBJ1-5 | TRBV15
ASSLLAGGTGELF | TRBJ2-2 | TRBV5-1
ADTGNQPQH | TRBJ1-5 | TRBV21-1
ASSVVSGSTETQY | TRBJ2-5 | TRBV9
ASSSIGTSGKSHYNEQF | TRBJ2-1 | TRBV7-9
ASSLQYNEQF | TRBJ2-1 | TRBV5-1
ASSSLAGVSEQY | - | TRBV28
AGSLQLAGQETQY | TRBJ2-5 | TRBV5-1
ASSLPAGGHDEQF | TRBJ2-1 | TRBV28
SAATGNIQY | TRBJ2-4 | TRBV29-1
ASSNDRAGEQY | TRBJ2-7 | TRBV2
ASSPTRTRMNEQF | TRBJ2-1 | TRBV7-7
ASSIVQGSADTQY | TRBJ2-3 | TRBV19
ASSTSGTGRLEKLF | TRBJ1-4 | TRBV7-9
ASSSSNFGTGGDYGYT | TRBJ1-2 | TRBV18
ASSQGGLAGTDTQY | TRBJ2-3 | TRBV4-1
SASGRITDTQY | TRBJ2-3 | TRBV29-1